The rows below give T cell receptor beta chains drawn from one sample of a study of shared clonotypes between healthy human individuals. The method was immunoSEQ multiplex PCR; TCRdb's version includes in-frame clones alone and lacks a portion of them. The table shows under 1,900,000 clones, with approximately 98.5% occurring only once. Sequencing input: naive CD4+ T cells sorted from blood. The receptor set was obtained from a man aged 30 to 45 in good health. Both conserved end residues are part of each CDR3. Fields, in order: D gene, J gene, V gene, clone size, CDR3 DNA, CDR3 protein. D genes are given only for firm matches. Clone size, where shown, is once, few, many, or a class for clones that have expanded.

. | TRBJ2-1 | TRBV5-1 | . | TGCGCCAGCAGCTTGGATAGAGTTCGGGAGCAGTTCTTC | CASSLDRVREQFF
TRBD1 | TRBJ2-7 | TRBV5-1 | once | TGCGCCAGCAGCTTGTCGGGACAGGGCTACGAGCAGTACTTC | CASSLSGQGYEQYF
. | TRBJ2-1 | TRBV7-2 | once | TGTGCCAGCAGCTTCGCGGGGAGGGAGCAGTTCTTC | CASSFAGREQFF
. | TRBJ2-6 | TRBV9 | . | TGTGCCAGCAGCGTAGGCACCGGGTACGGGGCCAACGTCCTGACTTTC | CASSVGTGYGANVLTF
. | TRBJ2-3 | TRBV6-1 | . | TGTGCCAGCATGCGACTACCTAGCACAGATACGCAGTATTTT | CASMRLPSTDTQYF
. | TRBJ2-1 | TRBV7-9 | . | TGTGCCAGCAGCTCAGCCCGCGGGACCGAGGCTCAGTTCTTC | CASSSARGTEAQFF
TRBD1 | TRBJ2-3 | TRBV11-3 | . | TGTGCCAGCAGCTTAGGCCCGGACAGGGGGGACACAGATACGCAGTATTTT | CASSLGPDRGDTDTQYF
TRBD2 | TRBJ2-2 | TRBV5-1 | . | TGCGCCAGCAGCCCGCCTACTCGGACTAGCGGGACCGGGGAGCTGTTTTTT | CASSPPTRTSGTGELFF
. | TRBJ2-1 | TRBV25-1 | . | TGTGCCAGCAGTGAACCTGGAGGGCCCCACAATGAGCAGTTCTTC | CASSEPGGPHNEQFF
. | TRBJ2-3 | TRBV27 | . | TGTGCCAGCAGTCTGATTGGGGACACAGATACGCAGTATTTT | CASSLIGDTDTQYF
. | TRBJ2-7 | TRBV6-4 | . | TGTGCCAGCAGTGAGTACGGCTTGGCGGCCCCTAGACGCTCCTACGAGCAGTACTTC | CASSEYGLAAPRRSYEQYF
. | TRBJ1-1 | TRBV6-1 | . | TGTGCCAGCAGGGAGGGGGGGATGAACACTGAAGCTTTCTTT | CASREGGMNTEAFF
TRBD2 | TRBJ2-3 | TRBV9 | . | TGTGCCAGCAGCGTTAGCGGGGGAGGCACAGATACGCAGTATTTT | CASSVSGGGTDTQYF
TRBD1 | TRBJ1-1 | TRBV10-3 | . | TGTGCCATCAGTGGAGACAGGGTAAGCACTGAAGCTTTCTTT | CAISGDRVSTEAFF
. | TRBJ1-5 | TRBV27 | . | TGTGCCAGCAGTTTATCCTCAGTATCAGCCCAGCATTTT | CASSLSSVSAQHF
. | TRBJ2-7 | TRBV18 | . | TGTGCCAGCTCGGTTATGGGTGGCTACGAGCAGTACTTC | CASSVMGGYEQYF
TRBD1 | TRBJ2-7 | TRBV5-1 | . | TGCGCCAGCAGCCCACGACCCGGGACAGGGTACCACGAGCAGTACTTC | CASSPRPGTGYHEQYF
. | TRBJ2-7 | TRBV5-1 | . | TGCGCCAGCAGCGCCCTTACAACTGCTGCCGAGCAGTACTTC | CASSALTTAAEQYF
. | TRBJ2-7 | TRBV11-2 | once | TGTGCCAGCAGCTTTTCCCTTGCCCTAAACGAGCAGTACTTC | CASSFSLALNEQYF
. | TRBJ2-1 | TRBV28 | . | TGTGCCACGTGGGGGGCCAACTCCCCTGAGCAGTTCTTC | CATWGANSPEQFF
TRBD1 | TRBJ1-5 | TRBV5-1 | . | TGCGCCAGCAGCCCTGGGACAGGGGGAGGTCAGCCCCAGCATTTT | CASSPGTGGGQPQHF
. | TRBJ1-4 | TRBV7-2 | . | TGTGCCAGCAGCTTAGAGAGGGGGTTTGAAAAACTGTTTTTT | CASSLERGFEKLFF
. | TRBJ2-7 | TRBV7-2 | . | TGTGCCAGCGCCGAGGGGCGGGGCTACGAGCAGTACTTC | CASAEGRGYEQYF
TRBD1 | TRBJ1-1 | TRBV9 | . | TGTGCCAGCAGCGTAGGGGCAGGGGGAACGGACACTGAAGCTTTCTTT | CASSVGAGGTDTEAFF
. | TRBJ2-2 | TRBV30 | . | TGTGCCTGGAACCCCCCCCCTCTAGTCCCCGGGGAGCTGTTTTTT | CAWNPPPLVPGELFF
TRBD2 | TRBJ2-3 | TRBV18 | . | TGTGCCAGCTCATTCGGACTAGCGGGAGCAAATACGCAGTATTTT | CASSFGLAGANTQYF
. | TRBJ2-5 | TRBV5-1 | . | TGCGCCAGCAGCCCCTCGTTCGGGCTGTCACAAGAGACCCAGTACTTC | CASSPSFGLSQETQYF